These 15 T cell receptor beta chains share one sample of origin, sequenced in a study of T cell repertoires in cytomegalovirus infection. In TCRdb, the reads were re-called with MiXCR into one record per CDR3 protein. The sample carries under 500,000 distinct CDR3 sequences, 40% to 50% recorded once. No antigens are known for them. Sequenced material: cultured PBMCs, taken from culture after CMV antigen stimulation. The receptors were gathered from a human donor in good health (CMV status not recorded). Some clones in this sample may be carry-over from other donors' samples.

V is TRBV6-1 and J is TRBJ2-1; 12 bases line up with TRBD2. Germline CDR1 MNHNS, CDR2 SASEGT. This CDR3 is built from 16 residues. Trimming at V came to 4 bases and at J to 4 bases, leaving 5 bases not matched to a gene. The CDR3 DNA follows: TGTGCCAGCAGTGGTCAGACTAGCGGGGGATACAATGAGCAGTTCTTC. It codes for CASSGQTSGGYNEQFF.

This rearrangement joins TRBV27 to TRBJ1-4; D is uncertain. The germline V gene has CDR1 MNHEY and CDR2 SMNVEV (reference sequence). The CDR3 extends over 12 amino acids. V was trimmed by 5 bases and J by 6 bases, leaving 7 bases between them. CDR3 in amino acids: CASSPGYEKLFF. Here the CDR3 DNA reads TGTGCCAGCAGTCCCGGGTATGAAAAACTGTTTTTT.

V usage is TRBV7-8 and J usage is TRBJ2-7; 8 bases are shared with TRBD2. Germline-derived CDR1 and CDR2 are SGHVS and FQNEAQ. The CDR3 covers 16 residues. The V and J ends lost 1 base and 4 bases, in that order; junction bases with no gene match: 9. In nucleotides, the CDR3 is TGTGCCAGCAGCTTAGTACTAAGGGTAGCGGGGTACGAGCAGTACTTC. This translates into CASSLVLRVAGYEQYF. The variable domain in full, completed from reference TRBV7-8 and TRBJ2-7, reads GAGVSQSPRYKVAKRGQDVALRCDPISGHVSLFWYQQALGQGPEFLTYFQNEAQLDKSGLPSDRFFAERPEGSVSTLKIQRTQQEDSAVYLCASSLVLRVAGYEQYFGPGTRLTVT.

CDR3 in amino acids: CASSRDRSPLHF. CDR3 nucleotides: TGTGCCAGCAGTCGGGACCGTTCACCCCTCCACTTT. This sequence joins TRBV7-2 and TRBJ1-6, with TRBD1 as a possible D gene (5 bases). The ends were cut back, 6 bases at V and 9 bases at J, with 9 bases in the middle. The CDR3 sequence is 12 residues long. The germline CDR1 and CDR2 sequences are SGHTA and FQGNSA. Based on the CDR3 plus reference TRBV7-2 and TRBJ1-6, the full variable domain is GAGVSQSPSNKVTEKGKDVELRCDPISGHTALYWYRQSLGQGLEFLIYFQGNSAPDKSGLPSDRFSAERTGGSVSTLTIQRTQQEDSAVYLCASSRDRSPLHFGNGTRLTVT.

This clonotype was picked up one time. V is TRBV20-1 and J is TRBJ2-1; maybe TRBD2 (6 bases). The length of the CDR3 is 16 residues. The germline V and J ends were trimmed by 1 base and 4 bases, with 17 bases remaining between them. Germline V gene sequence: CDR1 DFQATT, CDR2 SNEGSKA (reference sequence). For the CDR3, the DNA is TGCAGTGCTAGAGCTGGGGGGAACTGGGTTTACAATGAGCAGTTCTTC. The encoded protein is CSARAGGNWVYNEQFF.

This clonotype was seen a few times. The J gene is TRBJ2-3, the V gene TRBV12-3 or TRBV12-4, with 7 bases lining up with TRBD1. This CDR3 has 16 amino acids. V lost 5 bases to trimming and J lost 1 base; unmatched junction nucleotides: 9. This CDR3 is CASSNRGGTGTDTQYF. The CDR3 bases are TGTGCCAGCAGTAACCGAGGGGGCACCGGCACAGATACGCAGTATTTT.

This chain links TRBV7-2 with TRBJ1-5; D is unresolved. Per germline, CDR1 SGHTA and CDR2 FQGNSA. This CDR3 spans 16 amino acids. With 2 bases removed from V and 6 bases from J, the gap between germline ends came to 17 bases. The CDR3 loop is CASSLKSSQRAQPQHF. Here the CDR3 DNA reads TGTGCCAGCAGCTTAAAGTCTTCCCAAAGGGCTCAGCCCCAGCATTTT.

At least ten counts were recorded for this clonotype. J is TRBJ1-1 and V is TRBV7-9; D uncertain. CDR3 length equals 12 residues. V dropped 1 base and J dropped 5 bases, with 5 bases sitting between them. Germline V lookup: CDR1 SEHNR, CDR2 FQNEAQ (reference sequence). CDR3 DNA: TGTGCCAGCAGCTTAGATAGGACTGAAGCTTTCTTT. Its translation: CASSLDRTEAFF.

The chain has TRBV6-1 and TRBJ1-1; D gene ambiguous. With 3 bases removed from V and 5 bases from J, the gap between germline ends came to 10 bases. Germline lookup yields CDR1 MNHNS and CDR2 SASEGT. This CDR3 has 13 residues. The CDR3 DNA reads as TGTGCCAGCAGTGACGGTTCCCCAACTGAAGCTTTCTTT. Translation: CASSDGSPTEAFF.

The chain joins TRBV7-2 to TRBJ2-1; 9 positions match TRBD1. The CDR3 sequence is 15 residues long. J was trimmed by 6 bases and V by 6 bases; bases with no gene match: 9. Germline values: CDR1 SGHTA, CDR2 FQGNSA. The CDR3 DNA reads TGTGCCAGCAGACCCTACAGGGGGCGTCTCAATGAGCAGTTCTTC. Translation: CASRPYRGRLNEQFF.

This clonotype has a handful of counts. The chain uses TRBV7-6 and TRBJ1-2; D perhaps matches TRBD1 (6 bases). Germline CDR1 is SGHVS and CDR2 is FNYEAQ. V lost 5 bases and J lost 7, with 14 bases in between. This CDR3 has 13 residues. The chain's CDR3 is CASSTTGVAGYTF. The CDR3 DNA is TGTGCCAGCAGCACGACAGGCGTAGCTGGCTACACCTTC.

The rearrangement joins TRBV7-2 to TRBJ2-3; 8 bases line up with TRBD2. CDR1 and CDR2 from the germline V gene are SGHTA and FQGNSA. CDR3 length equals 14 residues. Losses at the gene ends were 5 bases for V and 4 bases for J; bases not matched to a gene: 5. This chain's CDR3 is CASSHSGAPDTQYF. CDR3 in DNA: TGTGCCAGCAGCCATAGCGGGGCTCCAGATACGCAGTATTTT.

Ten or more counts support this clonotype. The chain is built from TRBV7-8 and TRBJ2-1; D might be TRBD2 (7 bases). This CDR3 has 19 residues. Per germline, CDR1 SGHVS and CDR2 FQNEAQ. Trimming pared 4 bases from V and 5 bases from J, leaving 27 bases between. The DNA for the CDR3 is TGTGCCAGCAGCTCCTGGGGGCGCGGGAGAGGAGGTACGGACAATGAGCAGTTCTTC. This codes for CASSSWGRGRGGTDNEQFF.

This clonotype occurred a few times. The rearrangement uses TRBV7-2 and TRBJ2-3; a possible D gene is TRBD2 (6 bases). The CDR3 totals 15 residues. The V end lost 7 bases, the J end lost 7 bases, and 21 bases lay between the germline ends. The germline CDR1 and CDR2 sequences are SGHTA and FQGNSA. The CDR3 bases are TGTGCCAGCACCCCCGGAGCGGGCTTCGGTTATACGCAGTATTTT. Translation gives CASTPGAGFGYTQYF.

This clonotype was counted only a few times. The chain carries TRBV11-2 and TRBJ1-1; 7 bases align to TRBD1. Germline V lookup: CDR1 SGHAT, CDR2 FQNNGV. V lost 8 bases to trimming and J lost 5 bases; unmatched junction nucleotides: 8. There are 13 residues in the CDR3. CDR3 DNA: TGTGCCAGCGGTCCAGGGGGGAGGACTGAAGCTTTCTTT. This gives the protein CASGPGGRTEAFF.